The rows below give T cell receptor beta chains drawn from one sample of a study of OX40 agonist ivuxolimab in advanced cancers. Profiling relied on immunoSEQ multiplex PCR, and the TCRdb table lists in-frame clones only, not all of them. The data hold 60,000 or so clones, with about 85% observed a single time. This specimen was CD4+ or CD8+ T cells sorted from blood, taken in a trial of the OX40 agonist ivuxolimab. These receptors originate from an adult with an advanced solid tumor such as melanoma, head and neck, liver or kidney cancer. Each CDR3 is given with its conserved first and last residue. The order of the fields is clone size, D gene, V gene, J gene, CDR3 protein, CDR3 DNA. The D gene is left open where the match is weak. Expanded clones are given a class, and other clones once, few, many or no size at all.

abundance: once
d_gene: TRBD2
v_gene: TRBV9
j_gene: TRBJ2-5
CDR3aa: CASSAYGTSGKETQYF
CDR3nt: TGTGCCAGCAGCGCCTACGGGACTAGCGGGAAAGAGACCCAGTACTTC

abundance: NA
d_gene: NA
v_gene: TRBV6-5
j_gene: TRBJ2-3
CDR3aa: CASSRREPTDTQYF
CDR3nt: TGTGCCAGCAGCCGACGGGAGCCCACAGATACGCAGTATTTT

abundance: NA
d_gene: NA
v_gene: TRBV19
j_gene: TRBJ2-1
CDR3aa: CASSVRGGRNEQFF
CDR3nt: TGTGCCAGTAGTGTCAGGGGAGGGCGCAATGAGCAGTTCTTC

abundance: NA
d_gene: NA
v_gene: TRBV27
j_gene: TRBJ2-1
CDR3aa: CASSLALSSYNEQFF
CDR3nt: TGTGCCAGCAGTTTAGCCCTAAGCTCCTACAATGAGCAGTTCTTC

abundance: NA
d_gene: TRBD1
v_gene: TRBV7-2
j_gene: TRBJ2-5
CDR3aa: CASSPQTGQETQYF
CDR3nt: TGTGCCAGCAGCCCCCAGACAGGGCAAGAGACCCAGTACTTC

abundance: NA
d_gene: NA
v_gene: TRBV9
j_gene: TRBJ1-5
CDR3aa: CASSASPGGFQPQHF
CDR3nt: TGTGCCAGCAGCGCCAGCCCTGGGGGCTTTCAGCCCCAGCATTTT

abundance: NA
d_gene: NA
v_gene: TRBV7-9
j_gene: TRBJ2-1
CDR3aa: CASTPEQFF
CDR3nt: TGTGCCAGCACCCCGGAGCAGTTCTTC

abundance: NA
d_gene: TRBD2
v_gene: TRBV15
j_gene: TRBJ2-1
CDR3aa: CATSRVLSGSIYNEQFF
CDR3nt: TGTGCCACCAGCAGAGTCTTGAGCGGGAGTATCTACAATGAGCAGTTCTTC

abundance: NA
d_gene: NA
v_gene: TRBV6-1
j_gene: TRBJ1-3
CDR3aa: CASSENWFGNTIYF
CDR3nt: TGTGCCAGCAGTGAGAATTGGTTTGGAAACACCATATATTTT

abundance: once
d_gene: TRBD2
v_gene: TRBV4-1
j_gene: TRBJ2-3
CDR3aa: CASSQGLAGVLLGDTQYF
CDR3nt: TGCGCCAGCAGCCAAGGGCTAGCGGGAGTTTTACTAGGGGATACGCAGTATTTT

abundance: few
d_gene: NA
v_gene: TRBV9
j_gene: TRBJ2-3
CDR3aa: CASSLRLTDTQYF
CDR3nt: TGTGCCAGCAGCCTCAGATTGACAGATACGCAGTATTTT

abundance: NA
d_gene: NA
v_gene: TRBV18
j_gene: TRBJ2-1
CDR3aa: CASSPDSGYNEQFF
CDR3nt: TGTGCCAGCTCACCCGACTCGGGGTACAATGAGCAGTTCTTC

abundance: NA
d_gene: NA
v_gene: TRBV6-4
j_gene: TRBJ2-1
CDR3aa: CATSRLARGWDYNEQFF
CDR3nt: TGTGCCACCAGCCGGCTAGCGCGAGGCTGGGATTACAATGAGCAGTTCTTC

abundance: NA
d_gene: NA
v_gene: TRBV28
j_gene: TRBJ1-2
CDR3aa: CASSRGPIDYGYTF
CDR3nt: TGTGCCAGCAGCCGCGGGCCTATCGACTATGGCTACACCTTC

abundance: few
d_gene: TRBD2
v_gene: TRBV2
j_gene: TRBJ2-1
CDR3aa: CASSRQAGVVEQFF
CDR3nt: TGTGCCAGCAGCAGACAAGCGGGAGTTGTTGAGCAGTTCTTC

abundance: NA
d_gene: NA
v_gene: TRBV5-1
j_gene: TRBJ1-1
CDR3aa: CASSSYRTNTEAFF
CDR3nt: TGCGCCAGCAGCTCATACAGAACGAACACTGAAGCTTTCTTT

abundance: NA
d_gene: NA
v_gene: TRBV19
j_gene: TRBJ2-7
CDR3aa: CASSSGTYSYEQYF
CDR3nt: TGTGCCAGCTCGAGCGGGACATACTCCTACGAGCAGTACTTC

abundance: NA
d_gene: NA
v_gene: TRBV9
j_gene: TRBJ1-1
CDR3aa: CASSVDWGENTEAFF
CDR3nt: TGTGCCAGCAGCGTAGATTGGGGGGAAAACACTGAAGCTTTCTTT

abundance: once
d_gene: TRBD2
v_gene: TRBV30
j_gene: TRBJ2-7
CDR3aa: CAWSVWTSGSYEQYF
CDR3nt: TGTGCCTGGAGTGTTTGGACTAGCGGGAGCTACGAGCAGTACTTC

abundance: NA
d_gene: NA
v_gene: TRBV27
j_gene: TRBJ2-5
CDR3aa: CASSSWGGTETQYF
CDR3nt: TGTGCCAGCAGTTCTTGGGGCGGGACCGAGACCCAGTACTTC

abundance: NA
d_gene: NA
v_gene: TRBV7-9
j_gene: TRBJ2-7
CDR3aa: CASSQDSQGEVSYEQYF
CDR3nt: TGCGCCAGCAGCCAAGATAGTCAGGGCGAGGTCTCCTACGAGCAGTACTTC

abundance: NA
d_gene: TRBD2
v_gene: TRBV11-3
j_gene: TRBJ2-7
CDR3aa: CASSLGLAGVPYEQYF
CDR3nt: TGTGCCAGCAGCTTAGGTCTAGCGGGAGTCCCCTACGAGCAGTACTTC

abundance: NA
d_gene: TRBD1
v_gene: TRBV5-8
j_gene: TRBJ1-1
CDR3aa: CASEPAGGLGTEAFF
CDR3nt: TGTGCCAGCGAACCTGCAGGGGGCTTAGGCACTGAAGCTTTCTTT

abundance: NA
d_gene: NA
v_gene: TRBV21-1
j_gene: TRBJ2-7
CDR3aa: CARRDPKEYHEQYF
CDR3nt: TGTGCCAGGAGGGACCCTAAGGAGTACCACGAGCAGTACTTC

abundance: NA
d_gene: NA
v_gene: TRBV4-1
j_gene: TRBJ2-3
CDR3aa: CASSQQGGGTQYF
CDR3nt: TGCGCCAGCAGCCAACAGGGGGGAGGTACGCAGTATTTT

abundance: NA
d_gene: NA
v_gene: TRBV4-3
j_gene: TRBJ2-7
CDR3aa: CASSQEQASYEQYF
CDR3nt: TGCGCCAGCAGCCAAGAACAGGCCTCCTACGAGCAGTACTTC

abundance: NA
d_gene: TRBD2
v_gene: TRBV2
j_gene: TRBJ2-7
CDR3aa: CASSPWVGAGYEQYF
CDR3nt: TGTGCCAGCAGCCCCTGGGTGGGAGCGGGGTACGAGCAGTACTTC

abundance: NA
d_gene: TRBD1
v_gene: TRBV6-6
j_gene: TRBJ2-5
CDR3aa: CASARDSRGQETQYF
CDR3nt: TGTGCCAGCGCAAGGGACAGCCGTGGTCAAGAGACCCAGTACTTC

abundance: NA
d_gene: TRBD1
v_gene: TRBV2
j_gene: TRBJ2-7
CDR3aa: CASSEGDRLSYEQYF
CDR3nt: TGTGCCAGCAGTGAAGGGGACAGGCTCTCCTACGAGCAGTACTTC

abundance: few
d_gene: TRBD2
v_gene: TRBV7-2
j_gene: TRBJ2-5
CDR3aa: CASSPGTSGLQETQYF
CDR3nt: TGTGCCAGCAGCCCGGGGACTAGCGGGCTCCAAGAGACCCAGTACTTC

abundance: NA
d_gene: NA
v_gene: TRBV2
j_gene: TRBJ2-1
CDR3aa: CASRPTDSSYNEQFF
CDR3nt: TGTGCCAGCAGACCCACCGATAGCTCCTACAATGAGCAGTTCTTC

abundance: NA
d_gene: TRBD2
v_gene: TRBV2
j_gene: TRBJ2-1
CDR3aa: CASTKRLLLAGEGFEQFF
CDR3nt: TGTGCCAGCACCAAACGGCTATTACTAGCGGGAGAAGGGTTCGAGCAGTTCTTC

abundance: NA
d_gene: NA
v_gene: TRBV5-1
j_gene: TRBJ2-7
CDR3aa: CASSGDGNEQYF
CDR3nt: TGCGCCAGCAGCGGGGACGGGAACGAGCAGTACTTC

abundance: NA
d_gene: TRBD2
v_gene: TRBV9
j_gene: TRBJ2-1
CDR3aa: CASSSSGTSGYNEQFF
CDR3nt: TGTGCCAGCAGCTCCTCCGGGACTAGCGGATACAATGAGCAGTTCTTC

abundance: NA
d_gene: NA
v_gene: TRBV5-4
j_gene: TRBJ1-1
CDR3aa: CASSLETGMNTEAFF
CDR3nt: TGTGCCAGCAGCTTGGAGACAGGCATGAACACTGAAGCTTTCTTT

abundance: NA
d_gene: TRBD1
v_gene: TRBV2
j_gene: TRBJ1-5
CDR3aa: CASSEGTGRVQPQHF
CDR3nt: TGTGCCAGCAGTGAGGGGACAGGGAGAGTTCAGCCCCAGCATTTT

abundance: NA
d_gene: TRBD2
v_gene: TRBV27
j_gene: TRBJ2-1
CDR3aa: CASSLSSGSFNEQFF
CDR3nt: TGTGCCAGCAGTTTATCTAGCGGGAGCTTCAATGAGCAGTTCTTC

abundance: NA
d_gene: NA
v_gene: TRBV5-1
j_gene: TRBJ2-3
CDR3aa: CASSLDKQTDTQYF
CDR3nt: TGCGCCAGCAGCTTGGATAAGCAGACAGATACGCAGTATTTT

abundance: NA
d_gene: NA
v_gene: TRBV7-9
j_gene: TRBJ2-5
CDR3aa: CASSFTPGAGTETQYF
CDR3nt: TGTGCCAGCAGCTTTACCCCAGGAGCAGGGACAGAGACCCAGTACTTC

abundance: NA
d_gene: NA
v_gene: TRBV5-4
j_gene: TRBJ2-7
CDR3aa: CASSSPDMDSYEQYF
CDR3nt: TGTGCCAGCAGTTCCCCTGATATGGACTCCTACGAGCAGTACTTC

abundance: NA
d_gene: TRBD2
v_gene: TRBV5-5
j_gene: TRBJ2-1
CDR3aa: CASSLRLAGVYNEQFF
CDR3nt: TGTGCCAGCAGCTTGCGTCTAGCGGGAGTCTACAATGAGCAGTTCTTC